The 5 T cell receptor beta chains below all came from one sample that was sequenced in a study of T cells after yellow fever vaccination. A single record per CDR3 protein comes from TCRdb applying MiXCR to the 5' RACE reads. Of approximately 550,000 distinct CDR3 sequences in the sample, around an eighth were seen once. Material: PBMCs, obtained on the day of the yellow fever booster vaccination. Receptors were obtained from a man younger than 40 who received the YFV17D yellow fever vaccine.

The chain couples TRBV20-1 to TRBJ1-4, with D maybe TRBD1 (5 bases). The germline V and J ends were trimmed by 0 bases and 5 bases, with 7 bases remaining between them. The CDR3 loop spans 13 amino acids. Germline assignment: CDR1 DFQATT and CDR2 SNEGSKA (reference sequence). Here the CDR3 reads CSARDRANEKLFF. CDR3 nucleotides: TGCAGTGCTAGAGACAGGGCAAATGAAAAACTGTTTTTT.

This clonotype was found a few times. This chain links TRBV7-2 with TRBJ2-7; TRBD1 agrees at 7 bases. Germline V gene lookup returns CDR1 SGHTA and CDR2 FQGNSA. The junction had 13 bases not matched to a gene; V was cut back by 2 bases and J by 3 bases. The CDR3 loop spans 17 amino acids. The CDR3 DNA follows: TGTGCCAGCAGCTTAAGAGGGGGCGTCCCCACGATCTACGAGCAGTACTTC. It specifies CASSLRGGVPTIYEQYF.

The table lists this clonotype with a few counts. V is TRBV20-1 and J is TRBJ2-3; 9 bases match TRBD2. CDR1 DFQATT and CDR2 SNEGSKA come from the germline V gene (reference sequence). CDR3 length: 13 amino acids. With 7 bases clipped from V and 7 bases from J, the junction kept 9 bases outside the gene matches. CDR3 residues: CSEVVSGSNTQYF. DNA of the CDR3: TGCAGTGAAGTGGTTAGCGGGAGTAATACGCAGTATTTT.

This clonotype appeared a few times. The chain links TRBV4-2 to TRBJ2-1, with TRBD1 matching 9 bases. V was clipped by 1 base and J by 9 bases; unmatched bases: 7. The V gene's germline CDR1 is LGHNA and CDR2 YNFKEQ. The CDR3 covers 15 residues. This chain's CDR3 is CASSQGGTGFGEQFF. CDR3 coding DNA: TGTGCCAGCAGCCAAGGTGGGACAGGGTTTGGTGAGCAGTTCTTC.

This chain uses TRBV18 with TRBJ2-7; D is ambiguous. Germline lookup yields CDR1 KGHSH and CDR2 LQKENI. This CDR3 is 13 amino acids long. V shed 3 bases and J shed 7 bases, with 13 bases lying between them. In DNA, the CDR3 is TGTGCCAGCTCACCCGGGCTAGTTGGTGAGCAGTACTTC. Translated, it gives CASSPGLVGEQYF.